This T cell receptor beta chain originates from a study of T cell repertoires in cytomegalovirus infection. This clonotype has ten or more counts. Its cognate antigen is unknown. V dropped 5 bases and J dropped 8 bases, with 15 bases sitting between them. This CDR3 has 13 residues. A single record per CDR3 protein comes from TCRdb applying MiXCR to the reads. The table lists approximately 150,000 distinct CDR3 sequences, about a fifth of them singletons, with 25% in the top ten. This TCR derives from a human donor in good health (CMV status not recorded). Some clones in this sample may be carry-over from other donors' samples. Sequencing used CD8+ T cells from cultured PBMCs, obtained from culture after CMV antigen stimulation. This chain uses TRBV12-3 or TRBV12-4 with TRBJ1-2, with D tentatively TRBD1 (5 bases). The CDR3 loop is CASSDTRASGYTF. In DNA form, the CDR3 reads TGTGCCAGCAGTGACACCAGGGCCAGCGGCTACACCTTC.